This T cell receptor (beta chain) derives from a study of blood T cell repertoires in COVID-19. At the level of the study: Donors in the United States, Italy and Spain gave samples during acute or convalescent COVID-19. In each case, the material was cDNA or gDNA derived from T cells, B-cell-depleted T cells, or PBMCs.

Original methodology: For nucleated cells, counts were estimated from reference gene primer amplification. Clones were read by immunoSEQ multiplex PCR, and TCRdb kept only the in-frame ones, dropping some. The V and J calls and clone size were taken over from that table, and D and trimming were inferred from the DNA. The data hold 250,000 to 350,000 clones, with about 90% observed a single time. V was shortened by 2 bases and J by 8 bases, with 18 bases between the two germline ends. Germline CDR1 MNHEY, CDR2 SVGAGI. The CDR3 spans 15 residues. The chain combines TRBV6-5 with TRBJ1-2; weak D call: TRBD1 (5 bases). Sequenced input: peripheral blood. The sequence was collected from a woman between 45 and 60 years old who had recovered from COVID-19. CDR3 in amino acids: CASSYAGRLQGGYTF. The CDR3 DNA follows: TGTGCCAGCAGTTACGCGGGACGCCTCCAGGGCGGCTACACCTTC.